Shown below are 21 T cell receptor beta chains from a single sample sequenced in a study of cytotoxic CD8 clonotypes in ibrutinib-treated CLL. Sequenced by immunoSEQ multiplex PCR; TCRdb stores in-frame clones only, minus some. Of 40,000 or so clones detected, just over 70% appear once; the ten largest clones hold about 9.4%. The sequencing here drew on PBMCs, taken at disease progression, from a patient treated with ibrutinib. All receptors come from a human donor with chronic lymphocytic leukemia.

The chain carries TRBV29-1 and TRBJ2-1; 12 nucleotides match TRBD2. Germline assignment: CDR1 SQVTM and CDR2 ANQGSEA. The CDR3 contains 18 residues. The junction had 13 bases not matched to a gene; V was cut back by 7 bases and J by 0 bases. The CDR3 protein is CSARRLAGGGVSYNEQFF. CDR3 bases: TGCAGCGCCCGGCGGCTAGCGGGAGGGGGCGTCTCCTACAATGAGCAGTTCTTC.

The rearrangement joins TRBV5-5 to TRBJ2-3; possibly TRBD1 for D (5 bases). The CDR3 runs to 16 residues. V lost 5 bases and J lost 3, with 19 bases in between. Germline V gene sequence: CDR1 SGHKS, CDR2 YYEKEE (reference sequence). The CDR3 bases are TGTGCCAGCAGTACCTGGGGCAGATTGACGACAGATACGCAGTATTTT. It specifies CASSTWGRLTTDTQYF.

There are a few counts of this clone. The CDR3 loop reads CASSDSTSGSNEQFF. CDR3 sequence (DNA): TGTGCCAGCAGTGACTCGACTAGCGGGAGCAATGAGCAGTTCTTC. The chain employs TRBV6-4 and TRBJ2-1; 12 nucleotides line up with TRBD2. The CDR3 consists of 15 residues. CDR1 is MRHNA, CDR2 SNTAGT, per germline. With V trimmed by 0 bases and J by 6 bases, 0 bases remained unmatched.

The V call is TRBV5-1, the J call TRBJ2-1; 7 bases fit TRBD2. The CDR3 sequence is 15 residues long. Germline V CDR1 and CDR2: SGHRS, YFSETQ. V was clipped by 2 bases and J by 4 bases; unmatched bases: 6. The CDR3 protein is CASSLGQGGYNEQFF. The CDR3 nucleotides read TGCGCCAGCAGCTTAGGCCAGGGAGGGTACAATGAGCAGTTCTTC.

This sequence joins TRBV7-6 and TRBJ2-1; 8 bases fit TRBD2. CDR1 SGHVS and CDR2 FNYEAQ come from the germline V gene. CDR3 length: 15 residues. With 7 bases clipped from V and 6 bases from J, the junction kept 11 bases outside the gene matches. CDR3 loop: CASTPGGGTINEQFF. DNA of the CDR3: TGTGCCAGCACCCCGGGGGGGGGCACCATCAATGAGCAGTTCTTC. The entire variable domain, with the rest obtained from reference TRBV7-6 and TRBJ2-1, is as follows: GAGVSQSPRYKVTKRGQDVALRCDPISGHVSLYWYRQALGQGPEFLTYFNYEAQQDKSGLPNDRFSAERPEGSISTLTIQRTEQRDSAMYRCASTPGGGTINEQFFGPGTRLTVL.

CDR3 in amino acids: CASSLETGTVTEAFF. The CDR3 region has the DNA TGCGCCAGCAGCTTGGAAACCGGGACGGTCACTGAAGCTTTCTTT. This chain links TRBV5-1 with TRBJ1-1; tentatively, D is TRBD1 (5 bases). The CDR3 covers 15 residues. V lost 0 bases, J lost 4 bases, and 13 bases lay in between. Germline CDR1 SGHRS, CDR2 YFSETQ.

CDR3 DNA sequence: TGTGCCAGCAGCTTAGTGGCTAGCGGGTACCAAGAGACCCAGTACTTC. It translates to CASSLVASGYQETQYF. The chain combines TRBV7-8 with TRBJ2-5; 8 positions match TRBD2. The germline CDR1 and CDR2 sequences are SGHVS and FQNEAQ. This CDR3 has 16 amino acids. Trimming at V came to 1 base and at J to 0 bases, leaving 4 bases not matched to a gene.

This clone was counted a few times. The rearrangement links TRBV10-3 to TRBJ2-4; weak D call: TRBD1 (6 bases). Germline values: CDR1 ENHRY, CDR2 SYGVKD. The CDR3 loop spans 15 amino acids. V was shortened by 10 bases and J by 6 bases, with 22 bases between the two germline ends. CDR3 nucleotide sequence: TGTGCCACCAAACAGGGTCTGGGTGCTAGAAACATTCAGTACTTC. Translation: CATKQGLGARNIQYF.

The table lists this clone with a few counts. The genes are TRBV15 and TRBJ2-4; 11 nucleotides match TRBD2. CDR1 is LNHNV, CDR2 YYDKDF, per germline (reference sequence). V shed 4 bases, J shed 8 bases, and the junction held 7 bases outside the gene matches. This CDR3 region has 15 residues. The CDR3 DNA reads TGTGCCACCAGCAAAGATAGCGGGGGGGCGGACATTCAGTACTTC. It yields the protein CATSKDSGGADIQYF.

This clone was seen just once. The rearrangement joins TRBV11-2 to TRBJ1-2; D gene uncertain. Per the germline V gene, CDR1 is SGHAT and CDR2 is FQNNGV. V was cut by 0 bases and J by 1 base, with 9 bases left in between. CDR3 length equals 15 residues. The CDR3 DNA reads TGTGCCAGCAGCTTAGATCACGGCATTAACTATGGCTACACCTTC. It specifies CASSLDHGINYGYTF.

The V gene is TRBV2, the J gene TRBJ1-2; D remains ambiguous. Germline CDR1 reads SNHLY; CDR2 reads FYNNEI. The length of the CDR3 is 13 residues. The V and J ends lost 7 bases and 4 bases respectively, with 13 bases between them. CDR3 bases: TGTGCCAGCACCGCTGGGTCCCTCTATGGCTACACCTTC. This encodes CASTAGSLYGYTF.

V and J are TRBV4-1 and TRBJ2-1; 7 nucleotides line up with TRBD2. This CDR3 contains 14 residues. Germline trimming cut 4 bases from V and 6 bases from J; bases unmatched to any gene: 6. CDR1 and CDR2 from the germline V gene are MGHRA and YSYEKL. The CDR3 loop is CASSLGGGVNEQFF. CDR3 nucleotide sequence: TGCGCCAGCAGCCTTGGTGGGGGGGTCAATGAGCAGTTCTTC.

The rearrangement joins TRBV5-1 to TRBJ2-1; 7 nucleotides align to TRBD1. Germline CDR1 SGHRS, CDR2 YFSETQ. This CDR3 has 16 residues. The V segment lost 0 bases and the J segment 1 base; nucleotides outside the gene matches: 4. For the CDR3, the DNA is TGCGCCAGCAGCTTGGCTTGGGGACAGTCCTACAATGAGCAGTTCTTC. Protein sequence: CASSLAWGQSYNEQFF.

The CDR3 here is CASSPDTQILREQYF. Written as DNA, the CDR3 is TGTGCCAGCTCACCGGACACCCAGATTCTACGCGAGCAGTACTTC. The J gene is TRBJ2-7, the V gene TRBV18, with D possibly matching TRBD1 (5 bases). Trimming left V 3 bases short and J 6 bases short, with 18 bases between. Looked up from germline, CDR1 is KGHSH and CDR2 is LQKENI. The CDR3 covers 15 residues.

The chain couples TRBV11-2 to TRBJ2-2; D may be TRBD2 (5 bases). Per germline, CDR1 SGHAT and CDR2 FQNNGV. The CDR3 is 16 amino acids. V was cut by 1 base and J by 4 bases, with 13 bases left in between. For the CDR3, the DNA is TGTGCCAGCAGCTTAGGAGGGCAGGCGGGCACCGGGGAGCTGTTTTTT. Its protein is CASSLGGQAGTGELFF. The variable domain in full, completed from reference TRBV11-2 and TRBJ2-2, reads EAGVAQSPRYKIIEKRQSVAFWCNPISGHATLYWYQQILGQGPKLLIQFQNNGVVDDSQLPKDRFSAERLKGVDSTLKIQPAKLEDSAVYLCASSLGGQAGTGELFFGEGSRLTVL.

The chain links TRBV11-3 to TRBJ2-1; D is unresolved. Trimming took off 1 base at V and 6 bases at J, with 13 bases between the two ends. The CDR3 loop spans 15 amino acids. The germline CDR1 and CDR2 sequences are SGHNT and YENEEA. The CDR3 coding sequence is TGTGCCAGCAGCTTAGGAGGTTCGCTTTTCAATGAGCAGTTCTTC. Residues: CASSLGGSLFNEQFF.

This chain uses TRBV15 with TRBJ1-4; no clear D gene. Trimming removed 2 bases from V and 5 bases from J, with 6 bases in between. This CDR3 region has 13 residues. From germline, CDR1 is LNHNV and CDR2 YYDKDF (reference sequence). CDR3: CATSRQRNEKLFF. Here the CDR3 DNA reads TGTGCCACCAGCAGACAGAGGAATGAAAAACTGTTTTTT.

To note about this clone: The junction departs from the called germline gene at one end, perhaps through a read error. The rearrangement links TRBV19 to TRBJ2-4; no reliable D call. The CDR3 totals 16 residues. Germline V gives CDR1 LNHDA, CDR2 SQIVND (reference sequence). The CDR3 region is CASSLDPTRTKNIQYF. As DNA, the CDR3 is TGTGCCAGTAGTTTAGACCCAACACGGACCAAAAACATTCAGTACTTC.

The chain employs TRBV7-8 and TRBJ2-4; D unclear. V lost 3 bases to trimming and J lost 1 base, with 10 bases between them. This CDR3 contains 15 residues. Per the germline V gene, CDR1 is SGHVS and CDR2 is FQNEAQ. CDR3 sequence (DNA): TGTGCCAGCAGCTTGACCCCTGGGGCCAAAAACATTCAGTACTTC. It specifies CASSLTPGAKNIQYF.

This clone appeared once. This rearrangement joins TRBV15 to TRBJ2-1, with D unresolved. Trimming removed 2 bases at V and 2 bases at J, with 10 bases between. This CDR3 is built from 15 residues. Germline V gene sequence: CDR1 LNHNV, CDR2 YYDKDF (reference sequence). The CDR3: CATSRPQHAYNEQFF. In DNA, the CDR3 is TGTGCCACCAGCAGACCCCAGCATGCCTACAATGAGCAGTTCTTC.

The chain carries TRBV5-1 and TRBJ2-5; TRBD2 matches 11 bases. Looked up from germline, CDR1 is SGHRS and CDR2 is YFSETQ. The CDR3 covers 15 residues. V was pared by 4 bases and J by 1 base, with 3 bases of the junction left unmatched. The CDR3, as DNA: TGCGCCAGCAGCCTGACTAGCGGGGTCCAAGAGACCCAGTACTTC. Its translation is CASSLTSGVQETQYF.